The TCR beta chain described here comes from a study of CD8 T cells in ankylosing spondylitis. Study findings and constraints: CD8+ by phenotype, disease-linked clones were relatively rare in peripheral blood. A TCR beta motif made of eight highly homologous variants seemed typical of ankylosing spondylitis blood. Significant enrichment of disease-linked clones was reported in matched ankylosing spondylitis synovial fluid.

Quantitative barcoded 5'-RACE was used to prepare TCR beta libraries. TCRdb analysed the 5' RACE reads with MiXCR anew, one entry per CDR3 protein. This sample yields about 250,000 distinct CDR3 sequences, of which around 32% are seen a single time; roughly 4% belongs to the top ten. This clonotype was seen more than once but under ten times. The antigen is not known. V was clipped by 0 bases and J by 4 bases, with 10 bases between them. This CDR3 region has 14 residues. Germline-derived CDR1 and CDR2 are SGHDT and YYEEEE. The specimen sequenced was blood, either unsorted or a sorted T cell fraction (not recorded which). The receptor comes from a male donor with ankylosing spondylitis or in good health (not recorded which). The V and J genes are TRBV5-6 and TRBJ1-2; D is undetermined. As DNA, the CDR3 is TGTGCCAGCAGCTTGGCCGCGTCTTCCTATGGCTACACCTTC. Translating gives CASSLAASSYGYTF.